This T cell receptor (beta chain) was sequenced in a study of cytomegalovirus exposure and HLA in healthy donors. Points from the study as a whole: The presence/absence work took it that sequencing depth was about the same across donors.

As regards this clone: Its matching antigen is unknown. The sample contains more than one DNA sequence encoding this CDR3.

The primer mix had 60 Vbeta and 13 Jbeta primers. Generated by immunoSEQ multiplex PCR, the TCRdb table keeps only in-frame clones and is missing some. The repertoire holds some 150,000 clones, with roughly 85% as singletons. In germline, CDR1 is SGHTA, CDR2 FQGNSA. V was pared by 5 bases and J by 4 bases, with 9 bases between. This CDR3 is 12 amino acids long. This clonotype was sampled from a man in his forties in good health and CMV-seronegative. The sequencing sample was made of PBMCs. The rearrangement links TRBV7-2 to TRBJ2-7; possibly TRBD1 for D (6 bases). The CDR3 DNA reads TGTGCCAGCAGCCCTACAGGGTACGAGCAGTACTTC. Its translation is CASSPTGYEQYF.